The T cell receptor beta chain under discussion was sequenced for a study of OX40 agonist ivuxolimab in advanced cancers. For the study at large: Patients' therapy was ivuxolimab, an antibody that acts as an agonist of OX40 (CD134). Two patients with cutaneous melanoma and one with hepatocellular carcinoma, three in total, showed partial responses.

Points on this clone: Its antigen is not known.

This table comes from immunoSEQ multiplex PCR, and its TCRdb copy is limited to in-frame clones, with some not included. The repertoire includes approximately 58,000 clones, roughly 88% of them detected once, and under 4% sits in the top ten. The V end was cut by 4 bases, the J end by 2 bases, with 16 bases between. The germline V gene has CDR1 SGHNT and CDR2 YYREEE (reference sequence). The CDR3 runs 15 residues. General study findings and limits: Clones of CD4+ and CD8+ blood T cells grew by week 6 at doses of 0.1 to 3.0 mg/kg.

This specimen consisted of CD4+ or CD8+ T cells sorted from blood, obtained in a trial of the OX40 agonist ivuxolimab. This receptor was obtained from an adult with an advanced solid tumor such as melanoma, head and neck, liver or kidney cancer. This chain uses TRBV5-4 with TRBJ2-7; either TRBD1 or TRBD2 may supply D (5 bases each). The CDR3 sequence is CASSEGQTLTYEQYF. CDR3 sequence (DNA): TGTGCCAGCAGCGAGGGGCAGACCCTAACCTACGAGCAGTACTTC. Variable domain in full (rest from reference TRBV5-4 and TRBJ2-7): ETGVTQSPTHLIKTRGQQVTLRCSSQSGHNTVSWYQQALGQGPQFIFQYYREEENGRGNFPPRFSGLQFPNYSSELNVNALELDDSALYLCASSEGQTLTYEQYFGPGTRLTVT.